This TCR beta chain stems from a study of T cell responses to AZD1222 COVID-19 vaccine. Produced via immunoSEQ multiplex PCR; TCRdb's table is partial and in-frame only. The sample holds some 140,000 clones, 90% seen once. Note on this clone: Its cognate antigen is unknown.

Findings of the study overall: The reported proportion of spike-specific TCRs targeting unmutated variant regions was nearly half.

The CDR3 sequence is 14 residues long. V was trimmed by 0 bases and J by 2 bases, leaving 6 bases between them. Looked up from germline, CDR1 is SGHTA and CDR2 is FQGNSA. The sample was peripheral blood, taken on day 0 of AZD1222 vaccination. The chain has TRBV7-2 and TRBJ2-3; D ambiguous. The TCR sequence derives from an adult in good health. DNA of the CDR3: TGTGCCAGCAGCTTAGCTGGGCCCACAGATACGCAGTATTTT. Translation: CASSLAGPTDTQYF. The full variable domain, rest sourced from reference TRBV7-2 and TRBJ2-3, is GAGVSQSPSNKVTEKGKDVELRCDPISGHTALYWYRQSLGQGLEFLIYFQGNSAPDKSGLPSDRFSAERTGGSVSTLTIQRTQQEDSAVYLCASSLAGPTDTQYFGPGTRLTVL.